This entry lists 20 T cell receptor beta chains sequenced from one sample in a study of blood T cell repertoires in COVID-19 (dated by TCRdb to the early 2020s). The receptor library was made with the immunoSEQ multiplex PCR assay. TCRdb stores this immuneACCESS table with in-frame sequences only. Part of the clones is absent; in the studies checked, under half of the shortfall reflects unresolved V genes, and no reason is known for the rest. The sample records 65,000 to 80,000 clones, 90% of which are singletons. In total, the top ten clones hold approximately 9% of the sample. Material for sequencing was peripheral blood. The receptors shown here come from a human donor in a cohort sampled during active COVID-19.

The chain links TRBV2 to TRBJ2-3, with 8 bases identical to TRBD2. V shed 11 bases, J shed 6 bases, and the junction held 10 bases outside the gene matches. The CDR3 contains 13 residues. Germline CDR1 is SNHLY and CDR2 is FYNNEI. CDR3 in amino acids: CAVPGLGSDTQYF. CDR3 nucleotides: TGTGCCGTCCCGGGACTAGGATCCGATACGCAGTATTTT.

This clone was seen just once. The chain employs TRBV2 and TRBJ2-7; 9 bases agree with TRBD2. Germline V gene data show CDR1 as SNHLY and CDR2 as FYNNEI. The V gene end was trimmed by 3 bases and the J gene end by 0 bases; junction bases not matched to a gene: 0. The CDR3 runs to 14 residues. As DNA, the CDR3 is TGTGCCAGCAGTGAGCGGGAGGGCTCCTACGAGCAGTACTTC. Translating it yields CASSEREGSYEQYF.

The chain recombines TRBV10-2 with TRBJ2-2, with 12 bases aligning to TRBD2. V lost 7 bases to trimming and J lost 7 bases; unmatched junction nucleotides: 4. The germline CDR1 and CDR2 sequences are WSHSY and SAAADI. The CDR3 is 14 amino acids. CDR3 DNA sequence: TGCGCCAGCACGACTAGCGGGAGTGGCGGGGAGCTGTTTTTT. It specifies CASTTSGSGGELFF.

The chain links TRBV28 to TRBJ1-2; TRBD1 agrees at 8 bases. Germline V lookup: CDR1 MDHEN, CDR2 SYDVKM. The J segment lost 2 bases and the V segment lost 8 bases, leaving 7 bases of the junction unmatched. The length of the CDR3 is 14 residues. CDR3 amino acids: CASQTGQENYGYTF. In nucleotides, the CDR3 is TGTGCCAGCCAAACGGGACAGGAGAACTATGGCTACACCTTC.

The rearrangement joins TRBV6-6 to TRBJ2-1; 7 nucleotides line up with TRBD2. This CDR3 spans 16 amino acids. Germline CDR1 MNHNY, CDR2 SVGAGI (reference sequence). After removal of 2 bases from V and 2 bases from J, the junction contained 6 bases not matched to a gene. The CDR3 bases are TGTGCCAGCAGTTACATGCGGGAGTGGACCTACAATGAGCAGTTCTTC. Protein sequence: CASSYMREWTYNEQFF.

The chain combines TRBV28 with TRBJ1-1, with 11 bases matching TRBD1. In germline, CDR1 is MDHEN, CDR2 SYDVKM. The CDR3 is 13 residues long. J lost 11 bases, V lost 5 bases, and 7 bases had no gene match. CDR3 loop: CASSEDRGRRAFF. Written as DNA, the CDR3 is TGTGCCAGCAGTGAGGACAGGGGGCGGCGGGCTTTCTTT.

This chain connects TRBV4-2 to TRBJ2-5; 7 nucleotides match TRBD2. Germline CDR1 LGHNA, CDR2 YNFKEQ. This CDR3 has 14 amino acids. After removal of 5 bases from V and 5 bases from J, the junction contained 8 bases not matched to a gene. The DNA for the CDR3 is TGTGCCAGCAGCAGGCGGGAGAAGTGGGAGACCCAGTACTTC. Protein: CASSRREKWETQYF.

This sequence joins TRBV9 and TRBJ1-2, with D possibly TRBD1 on 6 matching bases. The CDR3 runs 11 residues. V lost 2 bases and J lost 7, with 6 bases in between. Germline loops: CDR1 SGDLS, CDR2 YYNGEE. In DNA, the CDR3 is TGTGCCAGCAGCGTGGGGGCTGGCTACACCTTC. It codes for CASSVGAGYTF.

CDR3 sequence (DNA): TGTGCCAGCAGTTATGGGAGTAGCTCCTACAATGAGCAGTTCTTC. This codes for CASSYGSSSYNEQFF. This chain connects TRBV6-2 or TRBV6-3 to TRBJ2-1, with a possible D match to TRBD2 (5 bases). Trimming shortened V by 3 bases and J by 0 bases, and 9 bases separated the two germline ends. Germline V CDR1 and CDR2: MNHEY, SVGEGT. The CDR3 length is 15 residues.

The genes are TRBV11-2 and TRBJ2-2, with 11 bases aligning to TRBD2. This CDR3 has 16 amino acids. CDR1 SGHAT and CDR2 FQNNGV come from the germline V gene. The ends lost 4 bases at V and 4 bases at J; junction bases unmatched: 5. The CDR3 DNA follows: TGTGCCAGCAGCTATAGCGGGAGGGTTGGCACCGGGGAGCTGTTTTTT. This translates into CASSYSGRVGTGELFF.

This clone has a handful of counts. The V and J genes are TRBV6-5 and TRBJ2-5; 9 bases map to TRBD2. Germline CDR1 and CDR2: MNHEY and SVGAGI. V gave up 7 bases and J gave up 9 bases; unmatched junction bases: 6. CDR3 length: 12 residues. This CDR3 is CASNRREGAQYF. The CDR3 DNA reads as TGTGCCAGCAACAGGCGGGAGGGGGCCCAGTACTTC.

The V gene is TRBV18, the J gene TRBJ2-5, with 9 bases lining up with TRBD2. This CDR3 has 14 amino acids. Trimming at V came to 3 bases and at J to 3 bases, leaving 2 bases not matched to a gene. CDR1 is KGHSH, CDR2 LQKENI, per germline. The CDR3 reads CASSPGLAEETQYF. The CDR3 DNA sequence: TGTGCCAGCTCACCGGGACTAGCAGAAGAGACCCAGTACTTC.

The V call is TRBV7-8, the J call TRBJ2-7, with no clear D. The CDR3 runs to 16 residues. The ends were cut back, 0 bases at V and 0 bases at J, with 12 bases in the middle. Per germline, CDR1 SGHVS and CDR2 FQNEAQ. The CDR3 is CASSLARFRSSYEQYF. In DNA, the CDR3 is TGTGCCAGCAGCTTAGCGCGTTTTCGGAGCTCCTACGAGCAGTACTTC.

V gene TRBV12-3 or TRBV12-4 combines with J gene TRBJ1-4; no clear D gene. V was cut by 7 bases and J by 5 bases, with 5 bases left in between. The CDR3 length is 11 residues. The CDR3 DNA reads as TGTGCCAGCACTGCGAATGAAAAACTGTTTTTT. This gives the protein CASTANEKLFF.

This CDR3 reads CSASTAEQYF. CDR3 DNA: TGCAGTGCTAGTACTGCGGAGCAGTACTTC. This chain links TRBV20-1 with TRBJ2-7; D is ambiguous. Germline V CDR1 and CDR2: DFQATT, SNEGSKA (reference sequence). The CDR3 sequence is 10 residues long. Trimming removed 3 bases from V and 7 bases from J, with 7 bases in between.

The chain employs TRBV18 and TRBJ2-3; no reliable D call. The CDR3 sequence is 15 residues long. Trimming took off 0 bases at V and 6 bases at J, with 13 bases between the two ends. In germline, CDR1 is KGHSH, CDR2 LQKENI. The CDR3 DNA reads TGTGCCAGCTCACCACCGGAAGGCTTCGGGGATACGCAGTATTTT. Protein sequence: CASSPPEGFGDTQYF.

This chain links TRBV19 with TRBJ2-2; no definite D call. V lost 6 bases to trimming and J lost 4 bases, with 12 bases between them. This CDR3 contains 14 residues. CDR1 is LNHDA, CDR2 SQIVND, per germline (reference sequence). The CDR3 is CASSIEAFTGELFF. CDR3 coding DNA: TGTGCCAGTAGCATCGAAGCCTTCACCGGGGAGCTGTTTTTT.

The chain uses TRBV27 and TRBJ2-2; D is possibly TRBD2 (5 bases). The CDR3 sequence is 14 residues long. Trimming cost V 5 bases and J 5 bases, with 12 bases left between them. The germline V gene has CDR1 MNHEY and CDR2 SMNVEV (reference sequence). For the CDR3, the DNA is TGTGCCAGCAGTCAGGACTTTTATACCGGGGAGCTGTTTTTT. This codes for CASSQDFYTGELFF.

This clone was recorded once. The V and J genes are TRBV20-1 and TRBJ2-7, with a weak D call TRBD2 (5 bases). The CDR3 extends over 13 amino acids. Germline CDR1 and CDR2: DFQATT and SNEGSKA (reference sequence). V was cut by 3 bases and J by 2 bases, with 11 bases left in between. The CDR3 nucleotides read TGCAGTGCTAGTCGGGAATCGGCCTACGAGCAGTACTTC. Translating it yields CSASRESAYEQYF.

This rearrangement joins TRBV6-6 to TRBJ2-1, with TRBD2 matching over 15 bases. The germline CDR1 and CDR2 sequences are MNHNY and SVGAGI (reference sequence). Losses at the gene ends were 5 bases for V and 7 bases for J; bases not matched to a gene: 9. There are 17 residues in the CDR3. The DNA for the CDR3 is TGTGCCAGCAGTCTTACGGGAGGACTAGCGGGGGGGAATGAGCAGTTCTTC. It yields the protein CASSLTGGLAGGNEQFF.